This TCR beta chain was identified during a study of blood T cells in healthy people across ages (dated by TCRdb to between 2014 and 2017). Broadly, across the study: In model experiments, template switching captured about one uniquely barcoded TCR beta cDNA molecule for every two T cells. To track age-related changes in TCR beta repertoire diversity, the study relied on deep sequencing normalized with unique cDNA molecular identifiers. The donors were divided into four age groups: young (average approximately 15 years), middle-aged (around 37), aged (around 59) and long-lived (roughly 88). Donors of different ages were randomly distributed across sequencing lanes to avoid experimental bias. Using the same blood draw, the study looked at two additional independent replicas of 1 million unique cDNA reads for two donors, one aged 18 to 29 and the other aged 80 or older. Here is what the overall study found, with its caveats: Since profiling was done on bulk unsorted PBMCs, naive and antigen-experienced compartments could not be conclusively compared. The CMV infection status of donors was not known, potentially confounding age-related changes in expanded clonotypes. Observed TCR beta diversity per million T cells fell roughly linearly with age, and a significant reduction was already apparent by age approximately 40. The percentage of naive T cells measured by flow cytometry correlated strongly with observed TCR beta diversity. Estimates of total diversity from one million sequenced T cells were regarded as lower bounds and underestimates. Compared with the aged group, the long-lived group had more naive CD4+ T cells, fewer expanded clones and increased TCR diversity, suggesting age selection.

This clonotype turned up a few times. It lacks a known antigen. The record has no base qualities; no much larger clone is one base away. The germline V gene gives CDR1 as LGHNA and CDR2 as YNFKEQ. V is cut by 1 base and J by 8 bases, and the space between the germline ends is 17 bases. Spanning cysteine to phenylalanine, the CDR3 consists of 15 amino acids. Only CDR3 DNA remains: 45 bases, in frame from the first base. The 35 to 40 donors, aged about 6 to 95 years, were systemically healthy Caucasian individuals from Russia. Each donor gave 9 to 10 milliliters of peripheral blood, collected into EDTA-treated Vacutainer tubes. Ficoll-Paque density-gradient centrifugation was used to isolate PBMCs, with at least 7 million per sample. Trizol reagent was used to extract total RNA from PBMCs, with at least 6 micrograms per sample. For every donor, flow cytometry on a PBMC aliquot measured the percentage of naive CD45RAhigh/CD27high T cells.

Library preparation was by 5' RACE. TCRdb lists the instrument as Illumina HiSeq 2500. The second PCR ran for about 6 to 12 cycles and used a J-beta primer mix along with a sample-barcoded 5' primer. A unique molecular identifier was introduced onto each TCR beta cDNA molecule by a template-switch 5' adaptor carrying 12 random nucleotides. Each sample yielded at least 3 million CDR3-containing paired-end reads. First-strand cDNA synthesis was performed from all RNA using the Mint cDNA synthesis kit, with priming by a TRBC-specific oligonucleotide. Following uracil-DNA glycosylase treatment, all cDNA underwent a first 18-cycle PCR with the universal primers M1SS and BC2_uni_R. As for how the authors treated the data: For normalization, 1 million high-quality reads, each with a distinct molecular identifier, were randomly selected from each sample. Reads sharing molecular identifiers were discarded rather than binned into consensus sequences. MiTCR, with a Q25 quality threshold and the strictest error-elimination algorithm, was used for CDR3 identification, clonotype clustering and error correction. A nonparametric unseen species model using Euler transformation provided a lower-bound estimate of total TCR beta diversity. TCRdb trimmed public reads at Q25 via fastp, called clones via MiXCR and kept in-frame beta chains. Duplicate CDR3 protein sequences are folded into a single record with the most common DNA and genes. The V and J calls were determined by TCRdb, not by the authors. Recorded for this sample are about a million distinct CDR3 sequences; roughly 47% of them occurred a single time. Clones ranked in the top ten supply 20% to 25% of the sample.

Material for sequencing was blood. Recombination joined TRBV4-2 with TRBJ1-2; a tentative D match to TRBD1 spans 5 bases. The TCR was taken from a woman in her sixties in good health. The bases are TGTGCCAGCAGCCAAGCAGGCCAGGATGGACACGGCTACACCTTC. Translated, this gives CASSQAGQDGHGYTF.